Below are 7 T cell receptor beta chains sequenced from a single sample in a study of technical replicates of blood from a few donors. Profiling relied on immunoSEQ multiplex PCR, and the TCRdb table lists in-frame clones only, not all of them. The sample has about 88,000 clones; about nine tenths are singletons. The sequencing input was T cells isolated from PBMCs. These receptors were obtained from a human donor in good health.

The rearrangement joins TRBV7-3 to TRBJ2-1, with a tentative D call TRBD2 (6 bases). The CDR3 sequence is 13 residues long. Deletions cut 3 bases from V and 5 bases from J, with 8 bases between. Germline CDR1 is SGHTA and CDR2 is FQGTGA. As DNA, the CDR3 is TGTGCCAGCAGCTTTGGGGGGAACAATGAGCAGTTCTTC. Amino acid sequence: CASSFGGNNEQFF.

As DNA, the CDR3 is TGCAGCGTTCCGACTAGCGGGAGTTCTGGGGCTACAGATACGCAGTATTTT. Protein: CSVPTSGSSGATDTQYF. V is TRBV29-1 and J is TRBJ2-3, with TRBD2 matching over 12 bases. V gave up 5 bases and J gave up 3 bases; unmatched junction bases: 12. The CDR3 has 17 residues. In germline, CDR1 is SQVTM, CDR2 ANQGSEA.

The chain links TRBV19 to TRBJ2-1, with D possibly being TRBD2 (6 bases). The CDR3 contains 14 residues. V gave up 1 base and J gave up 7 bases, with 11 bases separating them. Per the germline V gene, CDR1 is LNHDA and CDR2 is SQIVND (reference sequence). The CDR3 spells CASSIGLGGNEQFF. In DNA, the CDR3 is TGTGCCAGTAGTATAGGGCTGGGGGGAAATGAGCAGTTCTTC.

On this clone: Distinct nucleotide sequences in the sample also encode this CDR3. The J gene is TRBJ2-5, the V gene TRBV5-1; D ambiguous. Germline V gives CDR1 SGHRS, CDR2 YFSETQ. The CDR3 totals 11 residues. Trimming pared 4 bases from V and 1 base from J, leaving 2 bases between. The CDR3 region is CASSLQETQYF. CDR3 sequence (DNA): TGCGCCAGCAGCCTCCAAGAGACCCAGTACTTC. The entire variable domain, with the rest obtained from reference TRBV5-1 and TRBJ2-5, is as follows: KAGVTQTPRYLIKTRGQQVTLSCSPISGHRSVSWYQQTPGQGLQFLFEYFSETQRNKGNFPGRFSGRQFSNSRSEMNVSTLELGDSALYLCASSLQETQYFGPGTRLLVL.

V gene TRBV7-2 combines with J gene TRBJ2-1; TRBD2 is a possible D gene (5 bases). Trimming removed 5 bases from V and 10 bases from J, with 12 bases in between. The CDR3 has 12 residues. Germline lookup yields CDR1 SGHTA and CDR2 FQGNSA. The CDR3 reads CASSAWEQEQFF. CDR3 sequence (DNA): TGTGCCAGCAGCGCGTGGGAGCAGGAGCAGTTCTTC.

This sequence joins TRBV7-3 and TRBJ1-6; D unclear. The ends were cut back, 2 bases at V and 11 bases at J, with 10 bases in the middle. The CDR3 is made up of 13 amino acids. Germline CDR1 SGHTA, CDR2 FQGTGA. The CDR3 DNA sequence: TGTGCCAGCAGCTTAGAAGGGAGTCCACCCCTCCACTTT. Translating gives CASSLEGSPPLHF.

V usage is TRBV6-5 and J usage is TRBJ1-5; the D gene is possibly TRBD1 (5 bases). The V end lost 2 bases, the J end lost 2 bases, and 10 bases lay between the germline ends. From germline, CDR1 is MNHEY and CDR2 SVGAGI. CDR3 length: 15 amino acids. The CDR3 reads CASSYGTGGNQPQHF. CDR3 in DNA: TGTGCCAGCAGTTACGGCACAGGAGGCAATCAGCCCCAGCATTTT.